These 4 T cell receptor beta chains were sequenced from one sample in a study of blood T cell repertoires in COVID-19. TCRdb keeps only in-frame clones here, not all; method: immunoSEQ multiplex PCR. The sample has 35,000 to 50,000 clones; about 78% are singletons. The sequencing sample was made of peripheral blood. The origin of the receptors is a man aged 70-80 years with active or convalescent COVID-19.

This sequence joins TRBV7-3 and TRBJ1-2; D is possibly TRBD1 (5 bases). V lost 3 bases and J lost 4, with 18 bases in between. The CDR3 extends over 16 amino acids. Germline CDR1 and CDR2: SGHTA and FQGTGA. CDR3 loop: CASSFGGEQGAYGYTF. Here the CDR3 DNA reads TGTGCCAGCAGCTTTGGAGGGGAGCAAGGGGCCTATGGCTACACCTTC.

Worth noting for this clone: One end of the junction varies from germline; a read error may be responsible. The gene calls are TRBV30 and TRBJ2-2; TRBD2 matches at 12 bases. Looked up from germline, CDR1 is GTSNPN and CDR2 is SVGIG (reference sequence). This CDR3 is 14 amino acids long. The CDR3 region is CAGRGLAGHRELFF. The DNA of the CDR3 is TGTGCCGGGAGGGGACTAGCGGGTCACCGGGAGCTGTTTTTT.

This clone was counted between two and nine times. The chain combines TRBV9 with TRBJ1-2; 10 bases agree with TRBD1. The CDR3 runs 15 residues. Germline assignment: CDR1 SGDLS and CDR2 YYNGEE. The V gene end was trimmed by 4 bases and the J gene end by 8 bases; junction bases not matched to a gene: 11. The CDR3 sequence: CASSSTDRGRVGYTF. CDR3 nucleotide sequence: TGTGCCAGCAGCTCCACCGACAGGGGGCGCGTCGGCTACACCTTC.

The sample holds one count of this clone. The gene calls are TRBV3-1 (or the pseudogene TRBV3-2) and TRBJ2-1; the match to TRBD1 covers 11 bases. The CDR3 is made up of 16 amino acids. Germline V gives CDR1 LGHDT, CDR2 YNNKEL (reference sequence). The V segment lost 4 bases and the J segment 4 bases; nucleotides outside the gene matches: 6. CDR3 amino acids: CASSPIRDRGYNEQFF. The DNA for the CDR3 is TGTGCCAGCAGCCCAATCCGGGACAGGGGGTACAATGAGCAGTTCTTC.